This passage covers 26 T cell receptor beta chains from one sample sequenced in a study of T cell responses to AZD1222 COVID-19 vaccine (dated by TCRdb to the early 2020s). The library was produced with the immunoSEQ multiplex PCR assay. Imported from immuneACCESS, the table was reduced by TCRdb to in-frame sequences with V and J called. These copies leave out some clones; in studies compared against another copy, an unresolved V gene accounts for under half, and the cause of the remainder is not known. The table for this sample lists more than 90,000 clones; about 89% of them were counted only once. Approximately 7.1% of the sample is held by the ten biggest clonotypes. This sample's time point label indicates: about 28 days (+/-7) after the second vaccine dose. The sequences come from peripheral blood, collected 28 days after the second AZD1222 dose. These receptor sequences come from an adult who received the AZD1222 COVID-19 vaccine.

This clone was seen just once. The chain joins TRBV2 to TRBJ1-1; 9 bases are a match to TRBD1. Trimming cost V 1 base and J 6 bases; bases outside gene matches: 9. The CDR3 totals 16 residues. CDR1 is SNHLY, CDR2 FYNNEI, per germline. CDR3 sequence reads: CASSEGLGQGWPEAFF. CDR3 in DNA: TGTGCCAGCAGTGAAGGTTTGGGACAGGGCTGGCCTGAAGCTTTCTTT.

This sequence joins TRBV10-3 and TRBJ2-1; 11 positions agree with TRBD1. Trimming removed 2 bases from V and 7 bases from J; junction bases left unmatched: 4. Germline lookup yields CDR1 ENHRY and CDR2 SYGVKD. The CDR3 consists of 15 residues. CDR3 coding DNA: TGTGCCATCAGTGAGGGACAGGGGGCAAGGAATGAGCAGTTCTTC. Encoded protein: CAISEGQGARNEQFF.

The J gene is TRBJ2-7, the V gene TRBV7-2; maybe TRBD1 (5 bases). CDR1 SGHTA and CDR2 FQGNSA come from the germline V gene. Trimming cost V 5 bases and J 2 bases, with 16 bases left between them. This CDR3 is built from 15 residues. The CDR3 nucleotides read TGTGCCAGCAGCCGTACAGGCGCATGGACCTACGAGCAGTACTTC. This gives the protein CASSRTGAWTYEQYF.

This rearrangement joins TRBV6-5 to TRBJ1-1; D is ambiguous. The CDR3 is made up of 15 amino acids. Germline CDR1 reads MNHEY; CDR2 reads SVGAGI. Trimming left V 0 bases short and J 1 base short, with 9 bases between. CDR3 DNA sequence: TGTGCCAGCAGTTACTCGGGCAGGAAGAACACTGAAGCTTTCTTT. The encoded protein is CASSYSGRKNTEAFF.

The chain couples TRBV5-1 to TRBJ1-2, with TRBD1 as a possible D gene (5 bases). Trimming stripped 2 bases from V and 3 bases from J, with 17 bases between. Germline CDR1 SGHRS, CDR2 YFSETQ. This CDR3 contains 16 residues. CDR3 residues: CASSLGRDSYDYGYTF. CDR3 DNA: TGCGCCAGCAGCTTAGGCCGAGACAGCTATGACTATGGCTACACCTTC.

This clone has just a few counts. The chain combines TRBV15 with TRBJ2-7; D gene unclear. This CDR3 region has 14 residues. V was clipped by 0 bases and J by 2 bases, with 8 bases between them. The germline CDR1 and CDR2 sequences are LNHNV and YYDKDF (reference sequence). In DNA, the CDR3 is TGTGCCACCAGCAGAGACAGAGAAACCTACGAGCAGTACTTC. This sequence encodes CATSRDRETYEQYF.

The gene calls are TRBV7-3 and TRBJ2-5; 9 bases match TRBD2. This CDR3 contains 17 residues. The germline V gene has CDR1 SGHTA and CDR2 FQGTGA. Trimming took 6 bases from V and 5 from J; bases not matched to a gene: 16. CDR3 region: CASSLGGSGRHLETQYF. CDR3 nucleotides: TGTGCCAGCAGTCTCGGGGGGAGCGGGAGGCATCTCGAGACCCAGTACTTC. The variable domain in full, completed from reference TRBV7-3 and TRBJ2-5, reads GAGVSQTPSNKVTEKGKYVELRCDPISGHTALYWYRQSLGQGPEFLIYFQGTGAADDSGLPNDRFFAVRPEGSVSTLKIQRTERGDSAVYLCASSLGGSGRHLETQYFGPGTRLLVL.

V is TRBV18 and J is TRBJ1-1, with 8 bases matching TRBD1. The CDR3 is 15 residues long. The germline CDR1 and CDR2 sequences are KGHSH and LQKENI. After removal of 3 bases from V and 1 base from J, the junction contained 4 bases not matched to a gene. DNA for the CDR3: TGTGCCAGCTCACCCCAGGGGGCGGGGAACACTGAAGCTTTCTTT. Protein: CASSPQGAGNTEAFF. Drawing the rest from reference TRBV18 and TRBJ1-1, the complete variable domain is NAGVMQNPRHLVRRRGQEARLRCSPMKGHSHVYWYRQLPEEGLKFMVYLQKENIIDESGMPKERFSAEFPKEGPSILRIQQVVRGDSAAYFCASSPQGAGNTEAFFGQGTRLTVV.

This rearrangement joins TRBV6-4 to TRBJ2-7; D is uncertain. Germline CDR1 MRHNA, CDR2 SNTAGT. V was pared by 3 bases and J by 2 bases, with 14 bases between. CDR3 size: 15 residues. CDR3 nucleotides: TGTGCCAGCAGTGAATCTATAGACCCTACCTACGAGCAGTACTTC. Translation: CASSESIDPTYEQYF.

This chain uses TRBV21-1 with TRBJ1-2. TRBV21-1 is described as a pseudogene. This CDR3 has 11 amino acids. For the CDR3, the DNA is TGTGCCAGCAGCTCTAACTATGGCTACACCTTC. It is translated as CASSSNYGYTF.

The chain employs TRBV7-9 and TRBJ2-7, with 8 bases aligning to TRBD1. Unmatched junction bases numbered 5, after V lost 6 bases and J lost 4 bases. Germline lookup yields CDR1 SEHNR and CDR2 FQNEAQ (reference sequence). This CDR3 contains 13 residues. CDR3 sequence (DNA): TGTGCCAGCAGGGGTACAGGGGGTTACGAGCAGTACTTC. Amino acid sequence: CASRGTGGYEQYF.

This chain links TRBV27 with TRBJ2-1, with 12 bases identical to TRBD1. The CDR3 runs to 18 residues. The germline gives CDR1 MNHEY, CDR2 SMNVEV (reference sequence). The ends lost 8 bases at V and 4 bases at J; junction bases unmatched: 15. Here the CDR3 reads CASSGQGAKGGRYNEQFF. The CDR3 DNA is TGTGCCAGCTCGGGACAGGGGGCGAAGGGAGGGCGTTACAATGAGCAGTTCTTC.

This chain links TRBV7-2 with TRBJ2-7; 9 bases are shared with TRBD2. V lost 4 bases and J lost 0; bases outside the gene matches: 7. The CDR3 is made up of 16 amino acids. Germline values: CDR1 SGHTA, CDR2 FQGNSA. The CDR3 here is CASSSQPSGISYEQYF. Written as DNA, the CDR3 is TGTGCCAGCAGCTCCCAGCCTAGCGGGATCTCCTACGAGCAGTACTTC.

V usage is TRBV7-9 and J usage is TRBJ2-7; 9 bases fit TRBD1. CDR3 size: 16 residues. With V trimmed by 3 bases and J by 0 bases, 6 bases remained unmatched. Per the germline V gene, CDR1 is SEHNR and CDR2 is FQNEAQ (reference sequence). The CDR3 region has the DNA TGTGCCAGCAGCTTGACAGGGGGAACGGGCTCCTACGAGCAGTACTTC. Its translation: CASSLTGGTGSYEQYF.

The chain has TRBV2 and TRBJ2-7; either TRBD1 or TRBD2 may supply D (5 bases each). Germline V CDR1 and CDR2: SNHLY, FYNNEI. V shed 4 bases and J shed 12 bases, with 22 bases lying between them. The CDR3 has 14 amino acids. DNA for the CDR3: TGTGCCAGCAGTGCGACTATCACCCCCGGGGACCCGTACTTC. It codes for CASSATITPGDPYF.

The rearrangement uses TRBV5-6 and TRBJ1-1; 8 bases are shared with TRBD1. CDR3 length equals 14 residues. Germline lookup yields CDR1 SGHDT and CDR2 YYEEEE. V trimming: 3 bases; J trimming: 3 bases; junction bases outside the gene matches: 4. As DNA, the CDR3 is TGTGCCAGCAGCTCGAACAGGGGGGACACTGAAGCTTTCTTT. Its protein is CASSSNRGDTEAFF.

The rearrangement joins TRBV15 to TRBJ2-7, with D possibly being TRBD1 (7 bases). The CDR3 contains 16 residues. Between the trimmed V and J ends, which lost 3 bases and 5 bases, there was a span of 20 bases. Germline V gene sequence: CDR1 LNHNV, CDR2 YYDKDF (reference sequence). The CDR3 nucleotides are TGTGCCACCAGCAGTCTAAGGAACAGGGGAGGCAACGAGCAGTACTTC. The encoded protein is CATSSLRNRGGNEQYF.

The genes are TRBV6-2 or TRBV6-3 and TRBJ2-7; 7 nucleotides align to TRBD2. From germline, CDR1 is MNHEY and CDR2 SVGEGT. CDR3 length: 15 amino acids. V gave up 4 bases and J gave up 1 base; unmatched junction bases: 7. CDR3 coding DNA: TGTGCCAGCAGTTTGGTCGGGAGGACGTCCTACGAGCAGTACTTC. This encodes CASSLVGRTSYEQYF.

The V call is TRBV27, the J call TRBJ1-2; TRBD1 is a possible D gene (5 bases). The germline gives CDR1 MNHEY, CDR2 SMNVEV (reference sequence). The CDR3 extends over 16 amino acids. Trimming left V 6 bases short and J 3 bases short, with 20 bases between. The CDR3 bases are TGTGCCAGCAGGGCCCGGGACTCAAAGAGGGACTATGGCTACACCTTC. Its protein is CASRARDSKRDYGYTF.

In nucleotides, the CDR3 is TGTGCCAGTACCACCCGGGACGGGATCTACGAGCAGTACTTC. Translated: CASTTRDGIYEQYF. V and J are TRBV6-5 and TRBJ2-7; D might be TRBD1 or TRBD2, each matching 5 bases. The CDR3 is made up of 14 amino acids. Germline values: CDR1 MNHEY, CDR2 SVGAGI. V lost 9 bases to trimming and J lost 3 bases, with 18 bases between them.

The V gene is TRBV19, the J gene TRBJ2-1; D is uncertain. This CDR3 contains 13 residues. Germline V CDR1 and CDR2: LNHDA, SQIVND (reference sequence). Between the trimmed V and J ends, which lost 3 bases and 9 bases, there was a span of 12 bases. The DNA for the CDR3 is TGTGCCAGTAGTATTCGATCCTCCAGTGAGCAGTTCTTC. As protein: CASSIRSSSEQFF.

The chain carries TRBV18 and TRBJ1-5, with 8 nucleotides matching TRBD1. This CDR3 has 17 amino acids. V was pared by 2 bases and J by 2 bases, with 8 bases of the junction left unmatched. Germline V lookup: CDR1 KGHSH, CDR2 LQKENI. The CDR3: CASSPSGQGLGNQPQHF. The CDR3 DNA reads TGTGCCAGCTCACCATCTGGACAGGGTTTGGGCAATCAGCCCCAGCATTTT.

The sample holds one count of this clone. The chain's CDR3 is CASSVEVEGGGYTF. CDR3 nucleotides: TGTGCCAGCAGCGTAGAGGTTGAAGGGGGAGGCTACACCTTC. V gene TRBV9 combines with J gene TRBJ1-2; TRBD1 is a possible D gene (6 bases). Germline V gene data show CDR1 as SGDLS and CDR2 as YYNGEE. V was clipped by 0 bases and J by 8 bases, with 14 bases between them. The CDR3 spans 14 residues.

V usage is TRBV4-1 and J usage is TRBJ2-1; D possibly corresponds to TRBD2 (6 bases). The CDR3 is 13 residues long. Germline V gene lookup returns CDR1 MGHRA and CDR2 YSYEKL. V was clipped by 5 bases and J by 14 bases, with 19 bases between them. CDR3 in DNA: TGCGCCAGCAGCTCCCGGGGACTCCCATCGGAGTTCTTC. The encoded protein is CASSSRGLPSEFF.

The gene calls are TRBV4-1 and TRBJ1-3; D uncertain. The CDR3 is 14 residues long. The V end lost 4 bases, the J end lost 10 bases, and 17 bases lay between the germline ends. Per the germline V gene, CDR1 is MGHRA and CDR2 is YSYEKL. This chain's CDR3 is CASSPGVRETTIYF. In DNA form, the CDR3 reads TGCGCCAGCAGCCCTGGGGTTAGGGAAACAACCATATATTTT.

As for this clone: The same CDR3 is also encoded by other DNA sequences in this sample. The V call is TRBV19, the J call TRBJ1-6; no reliable D call. V shed 2 bases and J shed 0 bases, with 8 bases lying between them. Germline CDR1 reads LNHDA; CDR2 reads SQIVND (reference sequence). The CDR3 has 16 amino acids. CDR3 residues: CASSIRPNSYNSPLHF. The CDR3 nucleotides are TGTGCCAGTAGTATACGCCCGAACTCCTATAATTCACCCCTCCACTTT.